These T cell receptor beta chains were read from a single sample in a study of CDR3 diversity in severe acne. TCRdb reprocessed the PCR reads with MiXCR, giving one entry per CDR3 protein. The sample lists around 94,000 distinct CDR3 sequences, 51% occurring once. The sample consisted of blood. These TCRs come from a male donor with acne. The CDR3 runs from the conserved cysteine through the conserved F or W. D genes are given only for firm matches. The size of a clone is reported for some rows only, either as once, few or many, or as a class for expanded clones.

j_call v_call d_call clone_size cdr3_nt cdr3_aa
TRBJ1-3 TRBV6-6 TRBD1 many TGTGCCAGCAGCCCCGGGACAGCCAGCCTAAACACCATATATTTT CASSPGTASLNTIYF
TRBJ2-7 TRBV29-1 - - TGCAGCGTTGCAGGGGAGAGGCTTTACGAGCAGTACTTC CSVAGERLYEQYF
TRBJ1-5 TRBV7-2 - few TGTGCCAGCAGCTTAGCCTCCGGGACGTTAAATCAGCCCCAGCATTTT CASSLASGTLNQPQHF
TRBJ1-4 TRBV15 - once TGTGCCACCAGCAGAGATAGATCTTTGGTTGGAAAACTGTTTTTT CATSRDRSLVGKLFF
TRBJ1-2 TRBV6-5 - many TGTGCCAGCAGCCCTAAAGGGGGGGGTCGTCGGGATGGCTACACCTTC CASSPKGGGRRDGYTF
TRBJ2-7 TRBV7-9 TRBD1 many TGTGCCAGCGGACAGGGGGCAATGAGCTCCTACGAGCAGTACTTC CASGQGAMSSYEQYF
TRBJ1-3 TRBV2 TRBD1 few TGTGCCACACACGCCGGGACAGGGGGTGGAAACACCATATATTTT CATHAGTGGGNTIYF
TRBJ2-7 TRBV6-2/TRBV6-3 TRBD2 once TGTGCCAGCAGTCATCAGACTAGCGGGAGTTTTAACGAGCAGTACTTC CASSHQTSGSFNEQYF
TRBJ2-1 TRBV5-1 - many TGCGCCAGCAGCTTGTTTATAAGGGGTGAGCAGTTCTTC CASSLFIRGEQFF
TRBJ1-1 TRBV29-1 TRBD1 - TGCAGCGTTCCTCGGACAGGACTGACGACTGAAGCTTTCTTT CSVPRTGLTTEAFF
TRBJ2-7 TRBV29-1 TRBD1 once TGCAGCGTTTTGTGGACAGGGTTGAACGAGCAGTACTTC CSVLWTGLNEQYF
TRBJ2-5 TRBV7-2 - - TGTGCCAGCACCGCGTCTAGGGGGGAGACCCAGTACTTC CASTASRGETQYF
TRBJ1-4 TRBV10-3 - few TGTGCCATCAGTGTCGGGGAAGGGCCTCATGAAAAACTGTTTTTT CAISVGEGPHEKLFF
TRBJ1-2 TRBV7-9 TRBD1 - TGTGCCAGCAGCCCCGTGCCAGGGGGCGAATATGGCTACACCTTC CASSPVPGGEYGYTF